The text below deals with one TCR beta chain. This sample stems from a study of cytomegalovirus exposure and HLA in healthy donors. About the research overall: Counted in an early data release were roughly 81 million unique TCRs from HLA-typed donors.

Researchers ran the PCR with 60 Vbeta and 13 Jbeta primers. The protocol was immunoSEQ multiplex PCR, while the TCRdb copy is restricted to in-frame clones and leaves out a portion. The sample shows around 210,000 clones, just under 80% of them seen only once. The CDR3 spans 14 residues. Germline CDR1 is SEHNR and CDR2 is FQNEAQ (reference sequence). The origin of this receptor is a boy between 10 and 17 years old in good health and CMV-seronegative. Sequences were obtained from PBMCs. The V gene is TRBV7-9, the J gene TRBJ2-7; the match to TRBD1 covers 9 bases. This CDR3 reads CSSAPWDRVIEQYF. CDR3 in DNA: TGTTCCTCTGCGCCCTGGGACAGGGTCATCGAGCAGTACTTC.